This T cell receptor (beta chain) is drawn from a study of monozygotic twins with cystic fibrosis. Study outcomes and limitations: J usage was most co-twin-similar in 8 of 16 pairs, V in 13.

V gave up 4 bases and J gave up 5 bases; unmatched junction bases: 8. The CDR3 extends over 15 amino acids. The germline V gene encodes CDR1 SGHTA and CDR2 FQGNSA. Comments on this clone: Its specificity is unknown.

Data came from immunoSEQ multiplex PCR; TCRdb stores just in-frame clones and leaves some out. Of tens of thousands of clones listed, under 95% are singletons. The clonotype was recovered from a girl aged 2 to 10 with cystic fibrosis. V gene TRBV7-2 combines with J gene TRBJ2-5; 9 bases line up with TRBD2. The material sequenced was blood. In DNA, the CDR3 is TGTGCCAGCAGCTGGGGCGGGGGGGCCTCGGAGACCCAGTACTTC. Protein: CASSWGGGASETQYF.